Each of the 27 T cell receptor beta chains below was sequenced from the same sample in a study of cytomegalovirus exposure and HLA in healthy donors. Primers included in the PCR were 60 Vbeta and 13 Jbeta primers. Method: immunoSEQ multiplex PCR; TCRdb's copy keeps in-frame clones and lacks some. The sample contains roughly 180,000 clones, around four fifths of which appear only once. The source material was PBMCs. The receptors originated from a man younger than 35 in good health and CMV-seronegative.

The V call is TRBV28, the J call TRBJ1-5; D gene uncertain. The CDR3 extends over 13 amino acids. V was pared by 3 bases and J by 2 bases, with 5 bases between. The V gene's germline CDR1 is MDHEN and CDR2 SYDVKM. CDR3: CASSFVGNQPQHF. CDR3 coding DNA: TGTGCCAGCAGTTTCGTCGGCAATCAGCCCCAGCATTTT.

V usage is TRBV30 and J usage is TRBJ2-7; 8 nucleotides align to TRBD2. Per the germline V gene, CDR1 is GTSNPN and CDR2 is SVGIG (reference sequence). The J segment lost 0 bases and the V segment lost 4 bases, leaving 11 bases of the junction unmatched. This CDR3 is 16 amino acids long. Here the CDR3 DNA reads TGTGCCTGGACCCTGTCGGGACTAGGCCTCTCCTACGAGCAGTACTTC. Encoded protein: CAWTLSGLGLSYEQYF.

The chain employs TRBV7-8 and TRBJ1-3; no clear D. CDR1 and CDR2 from the germline V gene are SGHVS and FQNEAQ. The CDR3 consists of 15 residues. V gave up 4 bases and J gave up 1 base, with 11 bases separating them. The CDR3 sequence is CASSSQRTSGNTIYF. The CDR3 region has the DNA TGTGCCAGCAGCTCACAGCGGACGTCTGGAAACACCATATATTTT.

The CDR3 protein is CSVEPGVRTEAFF. The CDR3 DNA follows: TGCAGCGTTGAACCGGGGGTAAGGACTGAAGCTTTCTTT. The chain joins TRBV29-1 to TRBJ1-1; the D gene is possibly TRBD1 (5 bases). In germline, CDR1 is SQVTM, CDR2 ANQGSEA. V was trimmed by 2 bases and J by 5 bases, leaving 12 bases between them. This CDR3 contains 13 residues.

The chain couples TRBV5-4 to TRBJ2-1, with 7 bases identical to TRBD2. CDR3 length: 18 residues. CDR1 and CDR2 (germline): SGHNT, YYREEE (reference sequence). V shed 4 bases and J 5 bases; nucleotides not matched to a gene: 18. CDR3 sequence: CASSPSPLAEITHNEQFF. CDR3 in DNA: TGTGCCAGCAGCCCCTCCCCGCTAGCGGAAATCACCCACAATGAGCAGTTCTTC.

The J gene is TRBJ1-3, the V gene TRBV19; 7 positions agree with TRBD1. The length of the CDR3 is 12 residues. CDR1 is LNHDA and CDR2 is SQIVND in the germline V gene (reference sequence). The junction had 5 bases not matched to a gene; V was cut back by 5 bases and J by 10 bases. CDR3: CASSSQGDTIYF. CDR3 nucleotide sequence: TGTGCCAGTAGTTCGCAGGGGGATACCATATATTTT.

This clone was seen once. An end of the junction differs from the germline gene, which may be a read error. V usage is TRBV7-9 and J usage is TRBJ1-2; 7 nucleotides match TRBD1. The CDR3 has 12 residues. Looked up from germline, CDR1 is SEHNR and CDR2 is FQNEAQ (reference sequence). The DNA of the CDR3 is TGTTCCAGCAGCTTGGAGGGGGCTGGCTACACCTTC. Translation: CSSSLEGAGYTF.

V and J are TRBV19 and TRBJ1-5, with D unclear. Trimming cost V 7 bases and J 0 bases, with 13 bases left between them. CDR3 size: 15 residues. In germline, CDR1 is LNHDA, CDR2 SQIVND (reference sequence). CDR3 protein: CASTEARYSNQPQHF. The CDR3 coding sequence is TGTGCCAGTACCGAGGCACGGTATAGCAATCAGCCCCAGCATTTT.

The chain joins TRBV7-2 to TRBJ2-5; 15 bases are shared with TRBD2. The J segment lost 7 bases and the V segment lost 5 bases, leaving 8 bases of the junction unmatched. Germline assignment: CDR1 SGHTA and CDR2 FQGNSA. CDR3 size: 16 residues. CDR3 bases: TGTGCCAGCAGCCTGCGGACTAGCGGGGGGGCGGGGACCCAGTACTTC. Translation gives CASSLRTSGGAGTQYF.

The chain couples TRBV4-3 to TRBJ1-4; the match to TRBD1 covers 9 bases. V lost 3 bases to trimming and J lost 2 bases; unmatched junction nucleotides: 7. Looked up from germline, CDR1 is LGHNA and CDR2 is YSLEER. This CDR3 spans 17 amino acids. For the CDR3, the DNA is TGCGCCAGCAGCCATGGGACAGGGTCCCGCACTAATGAAAAACTGTTTTTT. Protein: CASSHGTGSRTNEKLFF.

The chain couples TRBV4-3 to TRBJ2-2; TRBD2 agrees at 7 bases. V lost 0 bases, J lost 6 bases, and 16 bases stayed unmatched. The CDR3 is made up of 19 amino acids. Germline values: CDR1 LGHNA, CDR2 YSLEER. Here the CDR3 DNA reads TGCGCCAGCAGCCAAGACGGGGGGTATGGGGGGGTAGTGCCCGGGGAGCTGTTTTTT. Its protein is CASSQDGGYGGVVPGELFF.

This chain uses TRBV5-1 with TRBJ2-5; TRBD2 is a possible D gene (5 bases). This CDR3 region has 13 residues. The germline V and J ends were trimmed by 0 bases and 5 bases, with 8 bases remaining between them. Germline lookup yields CDR1 SGHRS and CDR2 YFSETQ. The CDR3 loop reads CASSLGRMETQYF. CDR3 sequence (DNA): TGCGCCAGCAGCTTGGGGAGGATGGAGACCCAGTACTTC.

The chain couples TRBV6-4 to TRBJ2-4; perhaps TRBD2 as D (5 bases). The germline V gene encodes CDR1 MRHNA and CDR2 SNTAGT. V was trimmed by 2 bases and J by 6 bases, leaving 14 bases between them. This CDR3 is built from 15 residues. The CDR3 coding sequence is TGTGCCAGCAGTGACGATACGGACTCGAGAAACATTCAGTACTTC. It codes for CASSDDTDSRNIQYF.

This clone was counted between two and nine times. The rearrangement joins TRBV7-2 to TRBJ2-1; no reliable D call. Germline loops: CDR1 SGHTA, CDR2 FQGNSA. V lost 4 bases and J lost 2, with 9 bases in between. This CDR3 has 14 amino acids. CDR3 DNA: TGTGCCAGCAGCTCCGACTGGACCTACAATGAGCAGTTCTTC. This translates into CASSSDWTYNEQFF.

The count of this clone is one. The chain joins TRBV2 to TRBJ1-6; D remains unclear. From germline, CDR1 is SNHLY and CDR2 FYNNEI. Trimming pared 8 bases from V and 8 bases from J, leaving 7 bases between. The CDR3 extends over 11 amino acids. The chain's CDR3 is CASSRYSPLHF. In DNA, the CDR3 is TGTGCCAGCTCCCGGTATTCACCCCTCCACTTT. Combining the CDR3 with reference TRBV2 and TRBJ1-6 gives the whole variable domain EPEVTQTPSHQVTQMGQEVILRCVPISNHLYFYWYRQILGQKVEFLVSFYNNEISEKSEIFDDQFSVERPDGSNFTLKIRSTKLEDSAMYFCASSRYSPLHFGNGTRLTVT.

This rearrangement joins TRBV18 to TRBJ1-3; D uncertain. Germline V lookup: CDR1 KGHSH, CDR2 LQKENI. This CDR3 is built from 16 residues. With 3 bases removed from V and 0 bases from J, the gap between germline ends came to 12 bases. The CDR3 protein is CASSPVQTNSGNTIYF. DNA for the CDR3: TGTGCCAGCTCACCGGTTCAAACAAACTCTGGAAACACCATATATTTT.

The chain joins TRBV5-1 to TRBJ1-1; D remains unclear. Germline values: CDR1 SGHRS, CDR2 YFSETQ. V shed 4 bases and J shed 2 bases, with 12 bases lying between them. The CDR3 consists of 14 residues. CDR3 DNA: TGCGCCAGCAGCCAAGGGAGCCGTAACACTGAAGCTTTCTTT. Its protein product is CASSQGSRNTEAFF.

J is TRBJ2-1 and V is TRBV10-3, with D possibly being TRBD1 (6 bases). Germline V lookup: CDR1 ENHRY, CDR2 SYGVKD. Trimming removed 3 bases at V and 9 bases at J, with 9 bases between. The CDR3 sequence is 12 residues long. CDR3 sequence (DNA): TGTGCCATCAGTGAAGGGGGTAGTGAGCAGTTCTTC. This encodes CAISEGGSEQFF.

This clone is a singleton in its sample. The genes are TRBV11-3 and TRBJ2-2; TRBD1 might be the D (6 bases). The CDR3 consists of 15 residues. CDR1 is SGHNT, CDR2 YENEEA, per germline. V shed 5 bases and J shed 1 base, with 11 bases lying between them. The CDR3: CASSQGHLNTGELFF. The CDR3 DNA is TGTGCCAGCAGCCAGGGACATCTGAACACCGGGGAGCTGTTTTTT.

This chain connects TRBV30 to TRBJ2-2; 7 nucleotides align to TRBD1. This CDR3 has 15 residues. V shed 3 bases, J shed 4 bases, and the junction held 8 bases outside the gene matches. Germline CDR1 reads GTSNPN; CDR2 reads SVGIG (reference sequence). CDR3 region: CAWSIPGQITGELFF. The CDR3 nucleotides read TGTGCCTGGAGCATTCCGGGACAGATCACCGGGGAGCTGTTTTTT.

The V gene is TRBV19, the J gene TRBJ1-1, with D possibly being TRBD1 (6 bases). The CDR3 covers 14 residues. The V gene lost 3 bases and the J gene lost 2 bases, with 10 bases spanning the gap. Per the germline V gene, CDR1 is LNHDA and CDR2 is SQIVND (reference sequence). The CDR3 nucleotides read TGTGCCAGTAGTATTCGGGACACCAACACTGAAGCTTTCTTT. Its protein product is CASSIRDTNTEAFF.

The chain joins TRBV27 to TRBJ2-7; D not resolved. Germline V lookup: CDR1 MNHEY, CDR2 SMNVEV (reference sequence). V dropped 5 bases and J dropped 3 bases, with 14 bases sitting between them. This CDR3 spans 14 amino acids. CDR3 amino acids: CASSRSTTSYEQYF. The CDR3 DNA reads TGTGCCAGCAGTAGAAGTACAACCAGCTACGAGCAGTACTTC.

The V and J genes are TRBV7-2 and TRBJ2-1, with 13 bases aligning to TRBD2. The V and J ends lost 5 bases and 7 bases, in that order; junction bases with no gene match: 5. The CDR3 consists of 15 residues. CDR1 and CDR2 from the germline V gene are SGHTA and FQGNSA. The CDR3 spells CASSPGTSGTNEQFF. DNA for the CDR3: TGTGCCAGCAGCCCAGGGACTAGCGGGACTAATGAGCAGTTCTTC.

CDR3 region: CASSPRLSLVEQYF. In DNA form, the CDR3 reads TGTGCCAGTAGTCCCCGACTATCCCTCGTCGAGCAGTACTTC. The rearrangement links TRBV19 to TRBJ2-7; a weak D match, TRBD2 (5 bases). This CDR3 is 14 amino acids long. V was shortened by 5 bases and J by 6 bases, with 17 bases between the two germline ends. The germline gives CDR1 LNHDA, CDR2 SQIVND (reference sequence).

The sample holds one count of this clone. The rearrangement joins TRBV5-4 to TRBJ2-7, with TRBD2 identical over 8 bases. Per the germline V gene, CDR1 is SGHNT and CDR2 is YYREEE (reference sequence). CDR3 length: 13 residues. With 4 bases clipped from V and 4 bases from J, the junction kept 4 bases outside the gene matches. The CDR3, as DNA: TGTGCCAGCAGCCCCGGGGGGGGTTACGAGCAGTACTTC. Translation gives CASSPGGGYEQYF.

This clone has a handful of counts. The chain is built from TRBV7-2 and TRBJ2-1; 14 nucleotides agree with TRBD2. In germline, CDR1 is SGHTA, CDR2 FQGNSA. This CDR3 is 15 amino acids long. V gave up 4 bases and J gave up 7 bases; unmatched junction bases: 3. The CDR3 DNA is TGTGCCAGCAGCTCCGGGACTAGCGGGAGAAATGAGCAGTTCTTC. Residues: CASSSGTSGRNEQFF. Supplemented by reference TRBV7-2 and TRBJ2-1, the full variable domain reads GAGVSQSPSNKVTEKGKDVELRCDPISGHTALYWYRQSLGQGLEFLIYFQGNSAPDKSGLPSDRFSAERTGGSVSTLTIQRTQQEDSAVYLCASSSGTSGRNEQFFGPGTRLTVL.

This chain connects TRBV6-6 to TRBJ2-7, with a possible D match to TRBD1 (6 bases). CDR3 length: 14 residues. Trimming removed 2 bases from V and 7 bases from J, with 15 bases in between. Germline values: CDR1 MNHNY, CDR2 SVGAGI (reference sequence). Here the CDR3 reads CASSYTGQYREQYF. The CDR3 DNA reads TGTGCCAGCAGTTACACCGGACAGTACAGGGAGCAGTACTTC.